These 14 T cell receptor beta chains were sequenced from one sample in a study of blood T cells in healthy people across ages. PCR was performed a second time for about 6 to 12 cycles using a sample-barcoded 5' primer and a J-beta primer mix. TCRdb ran MiXCR on the 5' RACE reads and lists one entry per CDR3 protein. The data contain approximately 1.5 million distinct CDR3 sequences, 30% to 35% of them singletons. Material: blood. These receptors were obtained from a woman younger than 45 in good health.

This sequence joins TRBV29-1 and TRBJ2-3; maybe TRBD2 (6 bases). Trimming took off 4 bases at V and 10 bases at J, with 24 bases between the two ends. The length of the CDR3 is 15 residues. CDR1 and CDR2 from the germline V gene are SQVTM and ANQGSEA. The CDR3 sequence: CSVVGSGHDGDAQYF. CDR3 sequence (DNA): TGCAGCGTTGTGGGGAGCGGGCACGACGGGGATGCGCAGTATTTT.

The sample holds a few counts of this clonotype. Relative to the germline gene, one junction end is altered; a read error may explain this. The chain couples TRBV11-2 to TRBJ2-3, with TRBD2 identical over 11 bases. CDR3 length equals 18 residues. Per the germline V gene, CDR1 is SGHAT and CDR2 is FQNNGV. CDR3 nucleotides: TGTGCCAGCAGCCCCCGATGGGATAGCGGGGGGGCCGCAGATACACAGTATTTT. This encodes CASSPRWDSGGAADTQYF. Full variable domain (missing parts from reference TRBV11-2 and TRBJ2-3): EAGVAQSPRYKIIEKRQSVAFWCNPISGHATLYWYQQILGQGPKLLIQFQNNGVVDDSQLPKDRFSAERLKGVDSTLKIQPAKLEDSAVYLCASSPRWDSGGAADTQYFGPGTRLTVL.

The gene calls are TRBV6-6 and TRBJ1-5; TRBD1 matches at 7 bases. Germline V gives CDR1 MNHNY, CDR2 SVGAGI (reference sequence). The V gene end was trimmed by 5 bases and the J gene end by 0 bases; junction bases not matched to a gene: 1. This CDR3 is built from 14 residues. CDR3 DNA: TGTGCCAGCAGTGGACAGGATAGCAATCAGCCCCAGCATTTT. This codes for CASSGQDSNQPQHF.

This clonotype was detected only a few times. CDR3 DNA sequence: TGCGCCAGCAGCTCAGATTCCACCTTCCGACTAGCGGGGGCCTCAGATGAGCAGTTCTTC. Its protein is CASSSDSTFRLAGASDEQFF. The rearrangement links TRBV5-1 to TRBJ2-1, with 12 nucleotides matching TRBD2. Trimming removed 3 bases from V and 8 bases from J; junction bases left unmatched: 21. From germline, CDR1 is SGHRS and CDR2 YFSETQ. This CDR3 has 20 residues.

A few counts support this clonotype. This chain links TRBV30 with TRBJ2-7; TRBD1 aligns across 7 bases. Trimming took 5 bases from V and 3 from J; bases not matched to a gene: 10. The CDR3 runs 14 residues. Germline V gene data show CDR1 as GTSNPN and CDR2 as SVGIG (reference sequence). The CDR3 protein is CAWLVNRGGYEQYF. CDR3 DNA sequence: TGTGCCTGGTTAGTCAACAGGGGCGGCTACGAGCAGTACTTC.

The table lists this clonotype with a few counts. The V and J genes are TRBV6-5 and TRBJ1-2; a weak D match, TRBD1 (6 bases). Trimming stripped 2 bases from V and 3 bases from J, with 22 bases between. The CDR3 has 18 amino acids. Germline V CDR1 and CDR2: MNHEY, SVGAGI. CDR3 sequence: CASSYRLAGVWTDYGYTF. In DNA form, the CDR3 reads TGTGCCAGCAGTTACCGCCTTGCAGGGGTTTGGACCGACTATGGCTACACCTTC.

The V call is TRBV4-1, the J call TRBJ2-1; 9 bases map to TRBD2. From germline, CDR1 is MGHRA and CDR2 YSYEKL. This CDR3 is 18 amino acids long. Trimming took 0 bases from V and 2 from J; bases not matched to a gene: 8. CDR3 sequence (DNA): TGCGCCAGCAGCCAAGATGAGGGCGGGAGGGCCCCCTACAATGAGCAGTTCTTC. Its translation: CASSQDEGGRAPYNEQFF.

This clonotype was seen only a few times. V usage is TRBV28 and J usage is TRBJ2-3; D is possibly TRBD2 (6 bases). Germline V gene lookup returns CDR1 MDHEN and CDR2 SYDVKM. The CDR3 is 15 amino acids. The V and J ends lost 8 bases and 0 bases respectively, with 15 bases between them. The CDR3 DNA reads TGTGCCAGCGGCCTCTCGCGGGGAAGCACAGATACGCAGTATTTT. This encodes CASGLSRGSTDTQYF.

There are a few counts of this clonotype. The chain joins TRBV20-1 to TRBJ2-5, with 11 bases identical to TRBD2. The end of the DNA aligns better with TRBJ2-7, so the J call may be wrong. Germline assignment: CDR1 DFQATT and CDR2 SNEGSKA (reference sequence). The CDR3 length is 14 residues. The CDR3 nucleotides are TGCAGTGCTATTAGCGGGGGGGCCAGCTACGAGCAGTACTTC. It translates to CSAISGGASYEQYF.

This clonotype was found a few times. The rearrangement links TRBV6-1 to TRBJ2-7; TRBD2 aligns across 11 bases. V trimming: 5 bases; J trimming: 5 bases; junction bases outside the gene matches: 8. Germline V lookup: CDR1 MNHNS, CDR2 SASEGT. CDR3 size: 15 residues. The CDR3 region has the DNA TGTGCCAGCAGTTATAGCGGGAGGGCCTTCGACGAGCAGTACTTC. Its protein is CASSYSGRAFDEQYF.

This clonotype was counted only a few times. The chain carries TRBV20-1 and TRBJ2-7, with D perhaps matching TRBD2 (5 bases). Trimming left V 1 base short and J 0 bases short, with 13 bases between. This CDR3 is 15 amino acids long. CDR1 and CDR2 (germline): DFQATT, SNEGSKA (reference sequence). The CDR3 sequence is CSARGAVRSSYEQYF. CDR3 sequence (DNA): TGCAGTGCTAGAGGAGCGGTTCGTAGCTCCTACGAGCAGTACTTC.

This clonotype was detected once. One end of the junction varies from germline; a read error may be responsible. The chain links TRBV11-2 to TRBJ2-3; D ambiguous. Per germline, CDR1 SGHAT and CDR2 FQNNGV. The CDR3 consists of 18 residues. CDR3 sequence (DNA): TGTGCCTGCAGCTACTTCGTTAGCAAGGCAAGAAGCACAGATACGCAGTATTTT. Protein sequence: CACSYFVSKARSTDTQYF.

This clonotype was picked up a small number of times. The chain links TRBV27 to TRBJ2-3; 8 positions agree with TRBD2. The CDR3 covers 15 residues. V lost 4 bases to trimming and J lost 4 bases; unmatched junction nucleotides: 7. Germline CDR1 is MNHEY and CDR2 is SMNVEV (reference sequence). The CDR3 DNA is TGTGCCAGCAGTTCGACCGGGAGGGCCTCAGATACGCAGTATTTT. This sequence encodes CASSSTGRASDTQYF.

To note about this clonotype: At one boundary the junction diverges from the germline segment, which might be a read error. The V call is TRBV4-1, the J call TRBJ1-5, with 7 positions matching TRBD1. The germline V gene has CDR1 MGHRA and CDR2 YSYEKL. The CDR3 covers 16 residues. The CDR3 sequence is CASSHSKGASNQSQHF. Here the CDR3 DNA reads TGCGCCAGCAGCCACTCGAAGGGGGCGAGCAATCAGTCCCAGCATTTT.